Included here is one T cell receptor beta chain sequence, with context. It has no known antigen specificity. Base qualities are not recorded, but no much larger clone differs from it by a single base. V is trimmed back by 5 bases and J by 6 bases, and the junction contains 11 bases that no gene match accounts for. The CDR3 covers 16 residues, taking in both the cysteine and the phenylalanine. Left in the record is the CDR3 DNA by itself, 48 bases read in frame from the first base. CDR1 PRHDT and CDR2 FYEKMQ were looked up in the germline V gene (reference sequence). For survey sequencing of tumor libraries, mostly 4 to 6 ug of input genomic DNA was used, and two replicates were run per sample. Following the manufacturer's instructions, the team built TCRbeta libraries using the immunoSEQ hsTCRbeta kit. The completed libraries were mixed into a single pool at 3 nM, then sequenced with an Illumina NovaSeq 6000 S4 flow cell. Per the authors' processing: The immunoSEQ Analyzer was used for raw data preprocessing and quality control. The analysis was limited to productive rearrangements, and each clonotype was defined by a unique CDR3 amino acid sequence. Repertoire clonality was estimated as the Gini-Simpson index, which was computed with the R package tcR. Student's t test was used to compare Gini indices, and Pearson correlation was used to assess associations with tumor size change. TCRdb took over this immuneACCESS table, retaining in-frame rearrangements with V and J assigned. Such tables are incomplete; in checked studies, under half of the missing clones stem from an unresolved V gene, and the remainder is unexplained. V, J and clone size derive from that table, while D and trimming were established from the DNA sequence. The sample includes 6,000 to 9,500 clones, with 48% observed a single time. Of the sample, 10% to 12% is held by the ten largest clones.

This sample is drawn from a study of neoadjuvant anti-PD-1 for oral cavity cancer (dated by TCRdb to 2020 to 2023). Background for the entire study: Three to four biweekly doses of nivolumab at 3 mg/kg were mostly administered to patients before curative-intent surgical resection. For patients who did not progress, a fourth nivolumab dose was given around day 43, followed by definitive surgical resection on days 50-56. Responders were defined as patients with complete response, partial response or stable disease by RECIST 1.1; non-responders were defined as patients with progression. The parent correlative cohort had 11 to 12 patients and a response rate of over 25%.

Taken with the paper, the label for time point translates to: before neoadjuvant nivolumab. None of the patients had received prior systemic or radiation treatment, and all were newly diagnosed with stage II-IVA oral cavity squamous cell carcinoma. Everyone in the cohort had locally advanced, HPV-negative oral cavity squamous cell carcinoma. Samples came from a longitudinal correlative study of a single-arm phase II trial of neoadjuvant nivolumab in oral cavity squamous cell carcinoma. Subject-matched pre- and post-treatment PBMCs and tumors from three responders and three non-responders were subjected to genomic DNA-based TCRbeta sequencing. Genomic DNA was isolated from tumor tissue using the Maxwell RSC DNA from Tissue kit. Study-level results and caveats: Larger post-treatment sizes of preexisting intratumoral clones correlated with greater tumor shrinkage, suggesting expansion of preexisting clones contributed to response. The TCR analyses had only three patients in each response group, and the authors called for validation in larger cohorts. Higher pretreatment blood Treg/Th17 ratios correlated with higher pretreatment blood TCRbeta clonality and lower post-treatment tumor TCRbeta clonality.

Here the chain combines TRBV13 and TRBJ2-1; TRBD2 fits 9 bases in the junction. The clonotype comes from a person between 40 and 85 years old with oral cavity squamous cell carcinoma. The source material was tumor tissue, sampled before nivolumab (anti-PD-1) treatment. The bases read TGTGCCAGCAGCCCTACGTGGCGGGAGGGCCTCAATGAGCAGTTCTTC. It translates as CASSPTWREGLNEQFF.